The present T cell receptor beta chain was sequenced within a study of OX40 agonist ivuxolimab in advanced cancers. Turning to the overall study: Ivuxolimab was an agonistic, fully human IgG2 monoclonal antibody directed against OX40 (CD134), a costimulatory receptor. Intravenous ivuxolimab was administered to patients every 2 weeks at six dose levels: 0.01, 0.1, 0.3, 1.5, 3 and 10 mg/kg. The paper describes the monotherapy dose-escalation part (N of about 57 patients) of the phase I trial of ivuxolimab. Patients were allowed to have had prior anti-PD-1, anti-PD-L1 or anti-CTLA-4 therapy, and roughly 40% of the dose-escalation patients had previously received checkpoint inhibitors. Among the approximately 50 dose-escalation patients, some 19 had hepatocellular carcinoma, 15 or so melanoma, 9 renal cell carcinoma and 9 head and neck cancer. Partial responses occurred in three dose-escalation patients, of whom one had hepatocellular carcinoma and two had cutaneous melanoma. In the dose-escalation cohort, 65% to 90% of patients were male, and the mean age was approximately 60 years, with a range of about 23 to 85. The point of sequencing TCRbeta in the periphery was to test whether ivuxolimab changed TCR sequence diversity and drove clonal T-cell expansion. The study at large found these results: In the 0.1-3.0 mg/kg groups, partial responders were among the patients with the lowest normalized peripheral clonal expansion, particularly in CD8+ T cells. On average, CD8+ T cells showed more expanded clones than CD4+ T cells after ivuxolimab. Low levels of normalized T-cell clonal expansion were also seen in some patients who did not respond. At doses from 0.1 to 3.0 mg/kg, clonal expansion was seen in both CD4+ and CD8+ blood T cells between baseline and week 6. Which antigens the clonally expanded peripheral T cells were specific for was not determined.

From the germline V gene, CDR1 is MGHRA and CDR2 is YSYEKL. Its CDR3 holds 14 amino acids, cysteine through phenylalanine. Only CDR3 DNA remains: 42 bases, in frame from the first base. Trimming at the junction amounts to 4 bases on V and 3 bases on J, and the germline ends lie 10 bases apart. The trial excluded patients who had a history of autoimmune disease or who were on systemic immunosuppression. In every dose cohort, peripheral blood was drawn for TCR sequencing at baseline, cycle 4 day 1, and cycle 7 day 1. The samples were drawn from a first-in-human, open-label, multicenter phase I dose-escalation trial of ivuxolimab. Adults with locally advanced or metastatic head and neck squamous cell, hepatocellular, melanoma or renal cell carcinoma were enrolled in the trial. CD4+ and CD8+ T cells were sorted separately from peripheral blood before TCR sequencing. Genomic DNA was extracted from sorted cells for sequencing of the TCRbeta CDR3 region. The immunoSEQ Assay was used for sequencing of TCRbeta CDR3 regions. Imported from immuneACCESS, the table was reduced by TCRdb to in-frame sequences with V and J called. These copies leave out some clones; in studies compared against another copy, an unresolved V gene accounts for under half, and the cause of the remainder is not known. The sample table records 65,000 to 85,000 clones; 80% to 95% of these occur just once. Together, the top ten hold 0.6% to 0.7% of the sample.

For this clone: Its antigen is not yet known. Within one base of it there is no much larger clone, and no base qualities were kept.

Source: CD4+ or CD8+ T cells sorted from blood, taken in a trial of the OX40 agonist ivuxolimab. The chain joins TRBV4-1 to TRBJ2-4, with the D segment identity uncertain. The TCR originated in an adult with an advanced solid tumor such as melanoma, head and neck, liver or kidney cancer. The DNA sequence follows: TGCGCCAGCAGCCCTCCGGATGTCAAAAACATTCAGTACTTC. This sequence encodes CASSPPDVKNIQYF.